The T cell receptor (beta chain) described here comes from a study of blood T cell repertoires in COVID-19. As for the study in general: PBMCs, B-cell-depleted T cells, or T cells were the source of the cDNA or gDNA that made up the material.

The CDR3 length is 21 residues. Germline V gives CDR1 LGHNA, CDR2 YSLEER. V was shortened by 0 bases and J by 0 bases, with 23 bases between the two germline ends. As processed by the authors: Estimation of nucleated cell counts was performed using reference gene primer amplification. The assay was immunoSEQ multiplex PCR, and TCRdb's table has in-frame clones only and misses some. V, J and clone size are those of that table, while D and trimming were read from the DNA. The table includes just over 650,000 clones, 70% to 90% detected once. V gene TRBV4-3 combines with J gene TRBJ1-4; D unresolved. This clonotype was obtained from a woman aged 18-29 years with acute or convalescent COVID-19. The sequenced material came from peripheral blood. The CDR3 reads CASSQDLLGPDPLATNEKLFF. The CDR3 bases are TGCGCCAGCAGCCAAGATCTGTTGGGCCCCGATCCCTTAGCAACTAATGAAAAACTGTTTTTT.